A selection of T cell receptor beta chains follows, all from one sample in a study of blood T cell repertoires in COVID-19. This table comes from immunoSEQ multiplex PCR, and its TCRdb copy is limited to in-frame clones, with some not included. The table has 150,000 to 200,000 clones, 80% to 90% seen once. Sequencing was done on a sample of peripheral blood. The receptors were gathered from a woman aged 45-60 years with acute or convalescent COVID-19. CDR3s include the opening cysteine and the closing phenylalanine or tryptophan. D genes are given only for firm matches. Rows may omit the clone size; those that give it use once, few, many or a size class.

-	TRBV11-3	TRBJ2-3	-	CASSFHGQGTDTQYF	TGTGCCAGCAGCTTTCACGGGCAGGGTACAGATACGCAGTATTTT
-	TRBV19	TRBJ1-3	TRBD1	CASRGQSTSGNTIYF	TGTGCCAGTAGGGGACAGTCGACCTCTGGAAACACCATATATTTT
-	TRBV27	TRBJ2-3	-	CASSLSRGDTQYF	TGTGCCAGCAGTTTATCACGGGGAGATACGCAGTATTTT
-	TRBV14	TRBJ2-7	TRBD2	CATYLQTSGTFYEQYF	TGTGCCACCTATTTACAGACTAGCGGGACTTTCTACGAGCAGTACTTC
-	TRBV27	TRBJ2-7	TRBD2	CASSSTSGVREQYF	TGTGCCAGCAGTTCAACTAGCGGGGTAAGGGAGCAGTACTTC
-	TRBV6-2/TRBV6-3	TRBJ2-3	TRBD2	CASSRLGTSGRAVDTQYF	TGTGCCAGCAGCAGACTGGGGACTAGCGGGAGGGCCGTAGATACGCAGTATTTT
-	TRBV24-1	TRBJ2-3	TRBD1	CATSEYRGRGTDTQYF	TGTGCCACCAGTGAATACAGGGGGCGGGGGACAGATACGCAGTATTTT
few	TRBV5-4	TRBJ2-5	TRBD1	CASSQGDRGETQYF	TGTGCCAGCAGCCAAGGGGACAGGGGGGAGACCCAGTACTTC
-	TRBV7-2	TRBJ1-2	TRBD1	CASSSRQGARGYTF	TGTGCCAGCAGCTCCCGACAGGGGGCCCGGGGCTACACCTTC
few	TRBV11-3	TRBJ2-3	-	CASSLGLVTDTQYF	TGTGCCAGCAGCTTGGGGCTAGTTACAGATACGCAGTATTTT